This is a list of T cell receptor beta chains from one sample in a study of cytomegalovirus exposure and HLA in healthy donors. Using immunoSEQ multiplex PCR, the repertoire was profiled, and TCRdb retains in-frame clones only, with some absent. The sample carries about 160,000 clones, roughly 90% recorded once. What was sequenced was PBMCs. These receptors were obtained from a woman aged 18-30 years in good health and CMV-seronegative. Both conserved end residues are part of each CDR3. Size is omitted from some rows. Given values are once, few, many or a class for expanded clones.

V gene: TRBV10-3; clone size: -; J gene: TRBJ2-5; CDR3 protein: CAISDHRDRGMETQYF
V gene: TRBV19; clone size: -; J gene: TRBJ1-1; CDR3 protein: CASSRTVTENTEAFF
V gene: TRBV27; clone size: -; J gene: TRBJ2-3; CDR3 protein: CASTPRGGAGADTQYF
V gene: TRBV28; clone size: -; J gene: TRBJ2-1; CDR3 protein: CASSFGGSNEQFF
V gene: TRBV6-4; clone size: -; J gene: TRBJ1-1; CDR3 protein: CASSKEGGLNTEAFF
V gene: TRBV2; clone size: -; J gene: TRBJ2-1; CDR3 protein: CASSEGGWSSYNEQFF
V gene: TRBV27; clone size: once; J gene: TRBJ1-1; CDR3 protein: CASSPFRREENTEAFF
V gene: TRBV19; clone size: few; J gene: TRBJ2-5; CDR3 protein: CASSIVPTSGGRETQYF
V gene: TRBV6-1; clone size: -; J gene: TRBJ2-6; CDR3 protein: CASSVNRGNAGANVLTF
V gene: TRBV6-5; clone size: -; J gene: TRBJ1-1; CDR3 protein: CASSLRDSEAFF
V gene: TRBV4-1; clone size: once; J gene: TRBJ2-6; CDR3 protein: CASSQSNTGVSGANVLTF
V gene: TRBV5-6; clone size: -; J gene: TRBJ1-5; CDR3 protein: CASSQQQAPRTQHF
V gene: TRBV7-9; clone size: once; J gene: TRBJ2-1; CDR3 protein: CASIKPVRHREYNEQFF
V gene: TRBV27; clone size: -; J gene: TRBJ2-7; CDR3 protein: CASNPGLAGVVAYEQYF
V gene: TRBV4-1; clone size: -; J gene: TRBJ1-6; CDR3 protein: CASSQTGLSGSPLHF
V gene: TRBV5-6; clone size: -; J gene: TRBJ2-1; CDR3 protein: CASSLLLLAGYNEQFF
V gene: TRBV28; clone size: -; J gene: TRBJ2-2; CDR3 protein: CASTFTAGELFF
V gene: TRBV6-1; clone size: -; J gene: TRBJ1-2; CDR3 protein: CASKVGDRTYYGYTF
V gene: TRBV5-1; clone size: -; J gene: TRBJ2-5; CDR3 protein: CASSLDNSGGTQETQYF
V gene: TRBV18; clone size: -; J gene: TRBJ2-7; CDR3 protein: CASSPTMPGLAASEQYF
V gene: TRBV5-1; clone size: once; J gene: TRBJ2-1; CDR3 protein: CASSSGLAGVNEQFF
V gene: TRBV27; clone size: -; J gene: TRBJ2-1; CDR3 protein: CASSLTGGVQFF
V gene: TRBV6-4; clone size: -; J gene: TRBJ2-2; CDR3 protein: CASSDSITGELFF
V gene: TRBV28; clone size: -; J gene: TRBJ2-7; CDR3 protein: CASSSPGSLGREQYF
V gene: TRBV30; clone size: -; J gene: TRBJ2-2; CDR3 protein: CASPRLAGNTGELFF
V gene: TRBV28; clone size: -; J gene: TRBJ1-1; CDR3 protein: CASSWGTGPEAFF
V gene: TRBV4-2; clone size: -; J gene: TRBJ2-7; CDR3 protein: CASSQDPTSGAYEQYF
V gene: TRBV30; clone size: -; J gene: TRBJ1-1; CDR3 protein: CASGTGDTEAFF
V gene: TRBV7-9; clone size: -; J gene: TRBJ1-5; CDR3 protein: CSSSQTGGKSQPQHF
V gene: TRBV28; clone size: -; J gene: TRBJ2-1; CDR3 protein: CASSLDSDEQFF